These 22 T cell receptor beta chains were sequenced from one sample in a study of blood T cell repertoires in COVID-19 (dated by TCRdb to 2019 to 2021). Library construction relied on the immunoSEQ multiplex PCR assay. Imported from immuneACCESS, the table was reduced by TCRdb to in-frame sequences with V and J called. These copies leave out some clones; in studies compared against another copy, an unresolved V gene accounts for under half, and the cause of the remainder is not known. The sample yields 200,000 to 300,000 clones; about nine tenths were counted once. The ten largest clones take up roughly 6.3% of the sample. Input material: peripheral blood. All receptors derive from a woman in her 30s with COVID-19, enrolled during active disease.

The chain has TRBV24-1 and TRBJ2-1; 11 bases are shared with TRBD2. Looked up from germline, CDR1 is KGHDR and CDR2 is SFDVKD. V trimming: 9 bases; J trimming: 4 bases; junction bases outside the gene matches: 10. The CDR3 has 16 residues. The CDR3 DNA reads TGTGCCACCTTTTGGACTAGCGGGTCTTCTTACAATGAGCAGTTCTTC. This translates into CATFWTSGSSYNEQFF.

This chain joins TRBV10-3 and TRBJ1-6; 10 bases fit TRBD1. The CDR3 covers 16 residues. The J segment lost 11 bases and the V segment lost 2 bases, leaving 9 bases of the junction unmatched. CDR1 is ENHRY and CDR2 is SYGVKD in the germline V gene. The CDR3 region is CAISEPRGTGDPPLHF. The CDR3 nucleotides are TGTGCCATCAGTGAGCCACGCGGGACAGGGGATCCACCCCTCCACTTT.

The rearrangement links TRBV6-4 to TRBJ1-4, with 9 bases fitting TRBD1. This CDR3 is built from 14 residues. V was clipped by 6 bases and J by 3 bases; unmatched bases: 2. The germline CDR1 and CDR2 sequences are MRHNA and SNTAGT. Here the CDR3 DNA reads TGTGCCAGCAGGGGACAGGGTGCTAATGAAAAACTGTTTTTT. Its translation: CASRGQGANEKLFF.

The V gene is TRBV5-1, the J gene TRBJ1-2; D not resolved. In germline, CDR1 is SGHRS, CDR2 YFSETQ. The CDR3 is 14 amino acids. V was shortened by 2 bases and J by 6 bases, with 14 bases between the two germline ends. For the CDR3, the DNA is TGCGCCAGCAGCTTCTCGGCAGGTGTGGATGGCTACACCTTC. This gives the protein CASSFSAGVDGYTF.

The chain has TRBV20-1 and TRBJ2-5; a weak D match, TRBD2 (5 bases). CDR1 and CDR2 from the germline V gene are DFQATT and SNEGSKA (reference sequence). This CDR3 region has 11 residues. Trimming cost V 7 bases and J 5 bases, with 11 bases left between them. The CDR3: CSGLVAETQYF. In DNA, the CDR3 is TGCAGTGGGTTAGTAGCGGAGACCCAGTACTTC.

The V and J genes are TRBV5-6 and TRBJ2-1; 12 positions match TRBD2. V lost 3 bases to trimming and J lost 3 bases; unmatched junction nucleotides: 7. Looked up from germline, CDR1 is SGHDT and CDR2 is YYEEEE. The CDR3 has 17 amino acids. In nucleotides, the CDR3 is TGTGCCAGCAGCTCCGGACTAGCGGGGCCCTACTACAATGAGCAGTTCTTC. Translation: CASSSGLAGPYYNEQFF.

This clone was seen only once. The rearrangement uses TRBV24-1 and TRBJ1-5, with a possible D match to TRBD1 (6 bases). Per germline, CDR1 KGHDR and CDR2 SFDVKD. V shed 6 bases and J shed 4 bases, with 9 bases lying between them. This CDR3 is 13 amino acids long. This CDR3 is CATSSGVNQPQHF. In DNA, the CDR3 is TGTGCCACCAGTTCAGGGGTGAATCAGCCCCAGCATTTT.

The chain carries TRBV5-6 and TRBJ1-4, with D perhaps TRBD1 (5 bases). This CDR3 is built from 15 residues. Germline CDR1 and CDR2: SGHDT and YYEEEE. V was cut by 4 bases and J by 7 bases, with 17 bases left in between. Here the CDR3 DNA reads TGTGCCAGCAGCGAGATAGCGGGGCCGGGTGAAAAACTGTTTTTT. Translated, it gives CASSEIAGPGEKLFF. Full variable domain (rest looked up from reference TRBV5-6 and TRBJ1-4): DAGVTQSPTHLIKTRGQQVTLRCSPKSGHDTVSWYQQALGQGPQFIFQYYEEEERQRGNFPDRFSGHQFPNYSSELNVNALLLGDSALYLCASSEIAGPGEKLFFGSGTQLSVL.

This clone was seen only once. The CDR3 region is CASSQDGDRGNYGYTF. The CDR3 nucleotides are TGCGCCAGCAGCCAAGATGGGGACAGGGGAAACTATGGCTACACCTTC. The chain is built from TRBV4-1 and TRBJ1-2; TRBD1 agrees at 10 bases. CDR1 is MGHRA, CDR2 YSYEKL, per germline. The V and J ends lost 0 bases and 2 bases, in that order; junction bases with no gene match: 3. This CDR3 has 16 amino acids.

J is TRBJ2-1 and V is TRBV4-3, with a weak D call TRBD2 (6 bases). Per the germline V gene, CDR1 is LGHNA and CDR2 is YSLEER. The CDR3 runs 14 residues. V shed 8 bases and J shed 12 bases, with 23 bases lying between them. The CDR3 is CASSRRGGVGGQFF. In DNA, the CDR3 is TGCGCCAGCTCCAGGCGCGGCGGGGTGGGTGGGCAGTTCTTC.

The chain is built from TRBV9 and TRBJ1-3; tentatively, D is TRBD1 (6 bases). Deletions cut 0 bases from V and 0 bases from J, with 10 bases between. CDR1 is SGDLS and CDR2 is YYNGEE in the germline V gene. CDR3 length: 16 amino acids. The CDR3 DNA follows: TGTGCCAGCAGCGTAGATGGGGGCGGCTCTGGAAACACCATATATTTT. Amino acids: CASSVDGGGSGNTIYF. The entire variable domain, with the rest obtained from reference TRBV9 and TRBJ1-3, is as follows: DSGVTQTPKHLITATGQRVTLRCSPRSGDLSVYWYQQSLDQGLQFLIQYYNGEERAKGNILERFSAQQFPDLHSELNLSSLELGDSALYFCASSVDGGGSGNTIYFGEGSWLTVV.

The rearrangement uses TRBV12-3 or TRBV12-4 and TRBJ2-1; D unclear. V lost 3 bases and J 12 bases, leaving 9 bases between the germline ends. The length of the CDR3 is 11 residues. In nucleotides, the CDR3 is TGTGCCAGCAGTTTTCACTACATGCAGTTCTTC. It translates to CASSFHYMQFF.

V gene TRBV27 combines with J gene TRBJ2-7; 8 bases are a match to TRBD1. The V and J ends lost 6 bases and 4 bases, in that order; junction bases with no gene match: 11. The CDR3 contains 15 residues. Germline lookup yields CDR1 MNHEY and CDR2 SMNVEV (reference sequence). CDR3 sequence: CASRPEGQGLYEQYF. The CDR3 DNA follows: TGTGCCAGCAGGCCCGAAGGACAGGGATTATACGAGCAGTACTTC.

The rearrangement links TRBV30 to TRBJ1-6; 10 nucleotides line up with TRBD1. V dropped 4 bases and J dropped 5; count of bases not matched to a gene: 5. Germline V gene sequence: CDR1 GTSNPN, CDR2 SVGIG (reference sequence). The CDR3 totals 15 residues. The CDR3, as DNA: TGTGCCTGGACGCGACAGGGGGCCCATAATTCACCCCTCCACTTT. This translates into CAWTRQGAHNSPLHF. Full variable domain (missing parts from reference TRBV30 and TRBJ1-6): SQTIHQWPATLVQPVGSPLSLECTVEGTSNPNLYWYRQAAGRGLQLLFYSVGIGQISSEVPQNLSASRPQDRQFILSSKKLLLSDSGFYLCAWTRQGAHNSPLHFGNGTRLTVT.

This chain links TRBV19 with TRBJ1-2; 8 bases align to TRBD1. Unmatched junction bases numbered 6, after V lost 3 bases and J lost 3 bases. The V gene's germline CDR1 is LNHDA and CDR2 SQIVND (reference sequence). The CDR3 has 15 residues. The CDR3 sequence: CASSIPPTGDYGYTF. CDR3 coding DNA: TGTGCCAGTAGTATCCCCCCGACAGGGGACTATGGCTACACCTTC.

The chain employs TRBV7-2 and TRBJ2-1; 9 positions agree with TRBD1. The CDR3 has 15 amino acids. V shed 5 bases and J 2 bases; nucleotides not matched to a gene: 4. Germline lookup yields CDR1 SGHTA and CDR2 FQGNSA. CDR3 sequence: CASSTRTGAYNEQFF. The CDR3, as DNA: TGTGCCAGCAGCACCCGGACAGGGGCCTACAATGAGCAGTTCTTC.

This clone was counted once. The chain recombines TRBV24-1 with TRBJ2-5; maybe TRBD2 (5 bases). The length of the CDR3 is 12 residues. V was shortened by 0 bases and J by 8 bases, with 6 bases between the two germline ends. The V gene's germline CDR1 is KGHDR and CDR2 SFDVKD. The CDR3 protein is CATSDLRGTQYF. In DNA, the CDR3 is TGTGCCACCAGTGATTTGCGGGGAACCCAGTACTTC.

The chain combines TRBV5-1 with TRBJ1-6; D unresolved. Germline V CDR1 and CDR2: SGHRS, YFSETQ. This CDR3 is 13 amino acids long. V lost 3 bases and J lost 7, with 8 bases in between. DNA for the CDR3: TGCGCCAGCAGCTGGAAGGAGAATTCACCCCTCCACTTT. Its protein product is CASSWKENSPLHF.

In nucleotides, the CDR3 is TGTGCCAGCAAGCGACAGGGCTCCGGAAACACCATATATTTT. It is translated as CASKRQGSGNTIYF. The chain has TRBV2 and TRBJ1-3; the match to TRBD1 covers 7 bases. V lost 7 bases and J lost 4; bases outside the gene matches: 7. In germline, CDR1 is SNHLY, CDR2 FYNNEI. The CDR3 spans 14 residues.

This chain connects TRBV7-2 to TRBJ2-5; maybe TRBD2 (6 bases). CDR1 is SGHTA and CDR2 is FQGNSA in the germline V gene. V lost 2 bases, J lost 0 bases, and 10 bases lay in between. This CDR3 spans 15 amino acids. The CDR3 coding sequence is TGTGCCAGCAGCTTATCCGGACTATACCAAGAGACCCAGTACTTC. This encodes CASSLSGLYQETQYF.

This clone was picked up one time. The gene calls are TRBV7-9 and TRBJ1-2; 7 nucleotides align to TRBD1. J was trimmed by 4 bases and V by 5 bases; bases with no gene match: 4. Germline V gene data show CDR1 as SEHNR and CDR2 as FQNEAQ (reference sequence). This CDR3 contains 13 residues. The CDR3 DNA sequence: TGTGCCAGCAGCCCGACAGGGAGCTATGGCTACACCTTC. This gives the protein CASSPTGSYGYTF.

The rearrangement joins TRBV6-6 to TRBJ2-3; tentatively, D is TRBD1 (6 bases). From germline, CDR1 is MNHNY and CDR2 SVGAGI (reference sequence). The V end was cut by 7 bases, the J end by 3 bases, with 20 bases between. This CDR3 has 16 residues. CDR3 region: CASTLLGQRLTDTQYF. The CDR3 coding sequence is TGTGCCAGCACCTTACTCGGACAGAGGTTGACAGATACGCAGTATTTT.